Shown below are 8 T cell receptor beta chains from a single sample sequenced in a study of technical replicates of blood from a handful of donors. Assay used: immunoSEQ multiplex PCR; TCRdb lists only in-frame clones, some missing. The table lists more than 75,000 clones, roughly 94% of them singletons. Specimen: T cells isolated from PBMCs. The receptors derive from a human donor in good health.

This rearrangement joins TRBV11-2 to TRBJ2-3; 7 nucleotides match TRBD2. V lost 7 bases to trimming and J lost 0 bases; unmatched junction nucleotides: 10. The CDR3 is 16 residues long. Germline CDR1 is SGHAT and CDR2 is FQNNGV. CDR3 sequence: CASNIGGGYSTDTQYF. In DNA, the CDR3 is TGTGCCAGCAACATAGGCGGGGGTTATAGCACAGATACGCAGTATTTT. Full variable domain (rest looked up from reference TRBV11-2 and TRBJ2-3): EAGVAQSPRYKIIEKRQSVAFWCNPISGHATLYWYQQILGQGPKLLIQFQNNGVVDDSQLPKDRFSAERLKGVDSTLKIQPAKLEDSAVYLCASNIGGGYSTDTQYFGPGTRLTVL.

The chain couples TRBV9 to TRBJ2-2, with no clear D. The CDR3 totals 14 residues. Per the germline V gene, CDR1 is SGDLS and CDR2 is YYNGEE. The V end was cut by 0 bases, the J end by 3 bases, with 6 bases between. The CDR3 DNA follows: TGTGCCAGCAGCGTAGCGTTGTACACCGGGGAGCTGTTTTTT. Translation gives CASSVALYTGELFF.

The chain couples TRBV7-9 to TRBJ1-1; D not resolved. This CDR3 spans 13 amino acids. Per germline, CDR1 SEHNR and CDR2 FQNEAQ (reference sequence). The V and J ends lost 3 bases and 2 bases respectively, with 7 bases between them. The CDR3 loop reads CASSFNTNTEAFF. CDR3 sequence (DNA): TGTGCCAGCAGCTTCAATACTAACACTGAAGCTTTCTTT.

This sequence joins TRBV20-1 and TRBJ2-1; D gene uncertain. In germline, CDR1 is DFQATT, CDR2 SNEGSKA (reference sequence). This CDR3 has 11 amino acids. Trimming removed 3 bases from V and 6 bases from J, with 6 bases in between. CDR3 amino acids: CSASIGNEQFF. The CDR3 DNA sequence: TGCAGTGCTAGTATCGGCAATGAGCAGTTCTTC.

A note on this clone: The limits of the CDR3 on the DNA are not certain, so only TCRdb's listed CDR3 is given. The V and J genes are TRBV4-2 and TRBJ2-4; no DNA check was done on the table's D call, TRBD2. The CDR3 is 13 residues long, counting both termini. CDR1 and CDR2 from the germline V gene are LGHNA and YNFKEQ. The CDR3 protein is CASSLFGGGSIYF.

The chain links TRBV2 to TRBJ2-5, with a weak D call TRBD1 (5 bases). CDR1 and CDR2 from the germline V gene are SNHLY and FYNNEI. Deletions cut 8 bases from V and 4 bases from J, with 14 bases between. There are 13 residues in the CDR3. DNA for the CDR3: TGTGCCAGCGTCCAGGGAATTCGAGAGACCCAGTACTTC. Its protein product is CASVQGIRETQYF.

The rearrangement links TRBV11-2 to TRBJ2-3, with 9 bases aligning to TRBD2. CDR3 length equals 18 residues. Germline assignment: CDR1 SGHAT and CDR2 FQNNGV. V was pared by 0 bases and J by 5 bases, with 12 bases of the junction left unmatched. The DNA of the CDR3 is TGTGCCAGCAGCTTAGATAGTAGGGCAGCGGGAGGAAGAGATACGCAGTATTTT. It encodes CASSLDSRAAGGRDTQYF.

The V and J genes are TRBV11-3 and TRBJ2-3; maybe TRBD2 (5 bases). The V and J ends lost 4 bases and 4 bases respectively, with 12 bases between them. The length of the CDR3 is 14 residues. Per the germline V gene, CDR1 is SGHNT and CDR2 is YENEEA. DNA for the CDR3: TGTGCCAGCAGCTCTCAGCGGTGGTCAGATACGCAGTATTTT. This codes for CASSSQRWSDTQYF.